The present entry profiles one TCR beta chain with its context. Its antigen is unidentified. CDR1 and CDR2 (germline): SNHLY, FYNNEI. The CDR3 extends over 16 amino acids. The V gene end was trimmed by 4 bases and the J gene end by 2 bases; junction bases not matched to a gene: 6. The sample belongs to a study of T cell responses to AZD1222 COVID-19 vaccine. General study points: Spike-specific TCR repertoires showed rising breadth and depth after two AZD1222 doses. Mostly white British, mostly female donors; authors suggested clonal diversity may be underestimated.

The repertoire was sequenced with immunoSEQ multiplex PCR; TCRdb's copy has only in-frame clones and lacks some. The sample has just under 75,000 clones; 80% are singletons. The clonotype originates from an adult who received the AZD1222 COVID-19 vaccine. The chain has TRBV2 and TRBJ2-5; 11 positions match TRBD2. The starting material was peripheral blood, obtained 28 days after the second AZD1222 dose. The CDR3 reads CASSGLAGFLQETQYF. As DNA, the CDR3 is TGTGCCAGCAGTGGACTAGCGGGGTTCTTACAAGAGACCCAGTACTTC.